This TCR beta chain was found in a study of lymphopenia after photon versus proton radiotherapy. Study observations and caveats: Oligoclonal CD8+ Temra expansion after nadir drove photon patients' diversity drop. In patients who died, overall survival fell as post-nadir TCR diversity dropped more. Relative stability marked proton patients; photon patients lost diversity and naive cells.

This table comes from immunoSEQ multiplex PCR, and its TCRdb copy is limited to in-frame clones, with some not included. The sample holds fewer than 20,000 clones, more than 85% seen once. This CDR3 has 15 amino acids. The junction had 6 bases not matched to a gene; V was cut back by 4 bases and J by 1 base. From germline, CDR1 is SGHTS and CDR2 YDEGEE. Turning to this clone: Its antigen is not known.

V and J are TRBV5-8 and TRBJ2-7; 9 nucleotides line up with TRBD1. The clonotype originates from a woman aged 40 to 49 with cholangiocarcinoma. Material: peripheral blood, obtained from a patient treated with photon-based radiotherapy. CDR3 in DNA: TGTGCCAGCAGCACTCCGGGACAGGGTTCCTACGAGCAGTACTTC. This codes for CASSTPGQGSYEQYF.